Shown below are 11 T cell receptor beta chains from a single sample sequenced in a study of blood T cells in healthy people across ages. The use of a sample-barcoded 5' primer and a J-beta primer mix characterized a second PCR of about 7 to 12 cycles. TCRdb analysed the 5' RACE reads with MiXCR anew, one entry per CDR3 protein. This sample yields roughly 1.9 million distinct CDR3 sequences, of which about two fifths are seen a single time; under 25% belongs to the top ten. The sample comprised blood. These receptors all come from a human donor in good health.

Many counts were recorded for this clonotype. The chain is built from TRBV4-3 and TRBJ2-1; D is perhaps TRBD2 (5 bases). From germline, CDR1 is LGHNA and CDR2 YSLEER. There are 15 residues in the CDR3. V dropped 0 bases and J dropped 4 bases, with 10 bases sitting between them. The CDR3 DNA follows: TGCGCCAGCAGCCAAGAGAACCGGGGTTACAATGAGCAGTTCTTC. It specifies CASSQENRGYNEQFF.

The CDR3 region is CSARGPRLGHEQYF. DNA of the CDR3: TGCAGTGCTAGAGGTCCGAGACTAGGGCACGAGCAGTACTTC. The gene calls are TRBV20-1 and TRBJ2-5; D is perhaps TRBD2 (6 bases). The DNA end favors TRBJ2-7, so the J call may be wrong. The CDR3 is 14 amino acids. Germline V lookup: CDR1 DFQATT, CDR2 SNEGSKA (reference sequence).

V gene TRBV7-2 combines with J gene TRBJ2-5; perhaps TRBD2 as D (6 bases). The V end lost 3 bases, the J end lost 2 bases, and 16 bases lay between the germline ends. Germline V lookup: CDR1 SGHTA, CDR2 FQGNSA. CDR3 size: 16 residues. The CDR3 region is CASSFIPTGLQETQYF. The CDR3 DNA reads TGTGCCAGCAGCTTCATCCCTACAGGACTACAAGAGACCCAGTACTTC.

The CDR3 is CASRLTSMTSGGARTDTQYF. CDR3 DNA: TGTGCCAGCAGACTTACGAGTATGACTAGCGGGGGGGCCAGAACAGATACGCAGTATTTT. V gene TRBV7-2 combines with J gene TRBJ2-3; 14 nucleotides align to TRBD2. CDR3 length equals 20 residues. Losses at the gene ends were 6 bases for V and 3 bases for J; bases not matched to a gene: 17. Per the germline V gene, CDR1 is SGHTA and CDR2 is FQGNSA.

The chain couples TRBV7-2 to TRBJ2-7; weak D call: TRBD2 (6 bases). The germline V and J ends were trimmed by 5 bases and 7 bases, with 18 bases remaining between them. This CDR3 comprises 14 residues. The germline CDR1 and CDR2 sequences are SGHTA and FQGNSA. CDR3 region: CASSQPGGSREQYF. Written as DNA, the CDR3 is TGTGCCAGCAGCCAGCCCGGGGGTTCTCGGGAGCAGTACTTC.

The chain is built from TRBV7-2 and TRBJ1-2, with no clear D. CDR3 size: 12 residues. The germline CDR1 and CDR2 sequences are SGHTA and FQGNSA. V was clipped by 8 bases and J by 11 bases, with 18 bases between them. CDR3 loop: CASRGRTSRYTF. The CDR3 DNA follows: TGTGCCAGCCGAGGACGGACCTCGAGGTACACCTTC.

J is TRBJ1-5 and V is TRBV20-1, with 7 bases lining up with TRBD1. The CDR3 extends over 15 amino acids. The germline CDR1 and CDR2 sequences are DFQATT and SNEGSKA (reference sequence). The V and J ends lost 7 bases and 0 bases, in that order; junction bases with no gene match: 9. The CDR3 DNA is TGCAGTGTAGGCAGGGGGATCGGTAGCAATCAGCCCCAGCATTTT. Translation gives CSVGRGIGSNQPQHF.

Details on this clonotype: Germline and junction disagree at one end, which may indicate a read error. This chain links TRBV4-3 with TRBJ2-5, with a weak D call TRBD2 (6 bases). CDR3 length: 15 amino acids. Germline CDR1 reads LGHNA; CDR2 reads YSLEER. The CDR3 reads CASNQVSGELETQYF. CDR3 bases: TGCGCCAGCAACCAAGTCTCGGGGGAATTAGAGACCCAGTACTTC.

V is TRBV20-1 and J is TRBJ2-5; D is undetermined. CDR3 length: 16 residues. CDR1 and CDR2 from the germline V gene are DFQATT and SNEGSKA (reference sequence). The V and J ends lost 3 bases and 2 bases respectively, with 19 bases between them. CDR3 DNA: TGCAGTGCTAGCCCGTGGGCGCCGATAGGTCAAGAGACCCAGTACTTC. Translating it yields CSASPWAPIGQETQYF.

This chain links TRBV19 with TRBJ1-1; tentative D call: TRBD1 (5 bases). V gave up 1 base and J gave up 0 bases, with 15 bases separating them. In germline, CDR1 is LNHDA, CDR2 SQIVND (reference sequence). This CDR3 is built from 17 residues. The chain's CDR3 is CASSIGDGILMNTEAFF. In DNA form, the CDR3 reads TGTGCCAGTAGTATAGGGGACGGAATTCTCATGAACACTGAAGCTTTCTTT.

This chain links TRBV12-3 or TRBV12-4 with TRBJ2-4; 8 bases match TRBD2. The closer fit of TRBJ2-7 to the DNA end suggests the J call may be wrong. CDR3 size: 14 residues. The DNA of the CDR3 is TGTGCCAGCACTATCGGGGGGGCGATATACGAGCAGTACTTC. It is translated as CASTIGGAIYEQYF.